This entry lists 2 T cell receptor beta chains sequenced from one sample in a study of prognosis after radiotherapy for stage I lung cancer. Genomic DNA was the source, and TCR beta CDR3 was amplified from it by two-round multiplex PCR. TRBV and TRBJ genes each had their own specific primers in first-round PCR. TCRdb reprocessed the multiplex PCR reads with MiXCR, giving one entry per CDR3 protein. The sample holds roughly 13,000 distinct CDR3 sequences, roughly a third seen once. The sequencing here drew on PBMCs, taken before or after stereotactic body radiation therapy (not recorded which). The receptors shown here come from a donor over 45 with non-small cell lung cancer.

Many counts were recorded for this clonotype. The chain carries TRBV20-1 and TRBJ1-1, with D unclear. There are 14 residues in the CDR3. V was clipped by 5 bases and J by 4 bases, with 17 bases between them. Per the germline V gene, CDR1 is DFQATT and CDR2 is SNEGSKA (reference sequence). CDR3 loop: CSAHRTLMGTEAFF. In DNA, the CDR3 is TGCAGTGCTCACAGAACCCTGATGGGCACTGAAGCTTTCTTT.

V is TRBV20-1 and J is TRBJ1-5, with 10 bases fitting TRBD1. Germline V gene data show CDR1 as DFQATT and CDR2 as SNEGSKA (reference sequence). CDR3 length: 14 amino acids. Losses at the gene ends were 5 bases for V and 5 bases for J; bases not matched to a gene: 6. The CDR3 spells CSAPGQGDHQPQHF. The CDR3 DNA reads TGCAGTGCTCCCGGACAGGGGGATCATCAGCCCCAGCATTTT.